This T cell receptor beta chain appears in the sequencing data of a study of low-dose radiotherapy and immunotherapy resistance in tumors. Study context: Participants in Cohort 2 were given 1 Gy per fraction every two weeks, for 13 Gy over 26 weeks. Patients were treated with intravenous nivolumab at 240 mg every two weeks and were also dosed with ipilimumab at 1 mg/kg every six weeks. Intravenously given cyclophosphamide 200 mg/m2 followed a two-week schedule that placed each dose one day before radiation and immunotherapy.

Donors received nivolumab, ipilimumab, aspirin, low-dose cyclophosphamide and low-dose radiotherapy. Both TCRalpha and TCRbeta chains were reverse transcribed with V-gene-specific primers. TCRs were amplified for 15 to 20 PCR cycles with a constant-region primer and V-primer adapter. MiXCR was run by TCRdb on the reads, yielding one entry per CDR3 protein. The repertoire holds about 16,000 distinct CDR3 sequences, with approximately 79% as singletons. V trimming: 7 bases; J trimming: 5 bases; junction bases outside the gene matches: 9. This CDR3 region has 15 residues. This clonotype was seen more than once but under ten times.

The gene calls are TRBV12-3 or TRBV12-4 and TRBJ2-5; 11 positions match TRBD1. The sequence was collected from a human donor with advanced metastatic prostate, ovarian, gallbladder or colorectal cancer (not recorded which). This table probably holds off-target reads from a library built for another chain. The CDR3 sequence is CASTPGQGVLETQYF. Written as DNA, the CDR3 is TGTGCCAGCACCCCGGGACAGGGGGTGTTGGAGACCCAGTACTTC.